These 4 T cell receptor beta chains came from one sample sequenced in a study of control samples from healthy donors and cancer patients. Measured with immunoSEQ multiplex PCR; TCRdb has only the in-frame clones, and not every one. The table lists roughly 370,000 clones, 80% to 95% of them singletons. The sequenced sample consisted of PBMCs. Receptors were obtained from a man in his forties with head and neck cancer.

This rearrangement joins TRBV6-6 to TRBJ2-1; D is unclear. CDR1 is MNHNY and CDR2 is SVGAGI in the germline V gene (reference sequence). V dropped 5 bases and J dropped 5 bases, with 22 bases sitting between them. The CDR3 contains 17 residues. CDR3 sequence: CASSPGRWGNLDNEQFF. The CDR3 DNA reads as TGTGCCAGCAGTCCCGGCCGGTGGGGTAACTTAGACAATGAGCAGTTCTTC.

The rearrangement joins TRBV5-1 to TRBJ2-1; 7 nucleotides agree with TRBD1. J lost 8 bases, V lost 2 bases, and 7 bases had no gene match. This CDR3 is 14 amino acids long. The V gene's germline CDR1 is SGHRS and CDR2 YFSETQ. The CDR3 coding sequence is TGCGCCAGCAGCTTAGGGGGCCCAGGGGATGAGCAGTTCTTC. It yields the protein CASSLGGPGDEQFF.

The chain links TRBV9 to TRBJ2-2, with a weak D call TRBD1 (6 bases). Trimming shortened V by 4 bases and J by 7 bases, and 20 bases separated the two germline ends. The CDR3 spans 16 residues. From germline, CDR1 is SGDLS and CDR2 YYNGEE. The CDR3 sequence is CASSPRGGDGVGELFF. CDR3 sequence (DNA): TGTGCCAGCAGCCCTAGAGGGGGAGATGGGGTCGGGGAGCTGTTTTTT.

This CDR3 reads CASRASGWRGEKLFF. The CDR3 bases are TGTGCCAGCCGCGCCTCAGGATGGAGGGGGGAAAAACTGTTTTTT. The chain uses TRBV6-5 and TRBJ1-4; possible D gene TRBD1, 6 bases. Germline V gene data show CDR1 as MNHEY and CDR2 as SVGAGI. This CDR3 is 15 amino acids long. The V gene lost 8 bases and the J gene lost 8 bases, with 21 bases spanning the gap.